These T cell receptor beta chains were read from a single sample in a study of cytomegalovirus exposure and HLA in healthy donors. Repertoires were generated with immunoSEQ multiplex PCR, while TCRdb's copy carries only in-frame clones and drops some. The repertoire consists of some 74,000 clones, with 80% occurring once and the leading ten covering about 1.1%. The sample taken for sequencing was PBMCs. These TCRs come from a male donor in good health and CMV-seronegative. The CDR3 runs from the conserved cysteine through the conserved F or W. D genes are given only for firm matches. Size values are once, few and many counts, or a class for expanded clones, and some rows have none.

clone_size	v_call	d_call	j_call	cdr3_aa	cdr3_nt
.	TRBV5-1	TRBD1	TRBJ2-3	CASSSGTGVADTQYF	TGCGCCAGCAGCTCTGGGACAGGGGTCGCAGATACGCAGTATTTT
once	TRBV7-9	.	TRBJ2-1	CASSPRDTDNEQFF	TGTGCCAGCAGTCCCAGGGACACCGACAATGAGCAGTTCTTC
.	TRBV18	TRBD1	TRBJ1-3	CASSPKTGAFSGNTIYF	TGTGCCAGCTCACCTAAGACAGGGGCTTTCTCTGGAAACACCATATATTTT
.	TRBV5-5	TRBD2	TRBJ2-7	CASSLRSSGVYEQYF	TGTGCCAGCAGCTTAAGGTCTAGCGGAGTCTACGAGCAGTACTTC
once	TRBV6-5	TRBD1	TRBJ2-7	CASSYSDRATYEQYF	TGTGCCAGCAGTTACTCCGACAGGGCCACCTACGAGCAGTACTTC
.	TRBV7-9	.	TRBJ2-7	CASSRGLALEYF	TGTGCCAGCAGCCGGGGGTTGGCGTTGGAGTACTTC
few	TRBV15	TRBD1	TRBJ2-7	CATSRALGTASYEQYF	TGTGCCACCAGCAGAGCACTGGGGACAGCCTCCTACGAGCAGTACTTC
.	TRBV9	.	TRBJ2-1	CASSEYLLAGEQFF	TGTGCCAGCAGTGAATATCTACTGGCGGGTGAGCAGTTCTTC
.	TRBV7-2	.	TRBJ1-5	CASSLSAGINPQNF	TGTGCCAGCAGCTTATCGGCAGGGATAAATCCCCAGAATTTT
.	TRBV5-1	TRBD1	TRBJ1-5	CASSSGQGNQPQHF	TGCGCCAGCAGCTCGGGACAGGGGAATCAGCCCCAGCATTTT
.	TRBV9	TRBD1	TRBJ1-3	CASSVEGTAGNTIYF	TGTGCCAGCAGCGTAGAGGGGACAGCTGGAAACACCATATATTTT
once	TRBV27	.	TRBJ1-3	CASSLSGSNTIYF	TGTGCCAGCAGTTTATCGGGCTCGAACACCATATATTTT
.	TRBV2	TRBD2	TRBJ2-1	CASRETSGRVYEQFF	TGTGCCAGCAGGGAGACTAGCGGGAGGGTTTATGAGCAGTTCTTC
.	TRBV5-1	.	TRBJ2-1	CASSPYPLQKLYNEQFF	TGCGCCAGCAGCCCCTACCCGCTACAGAAGTTGTACAATGAGCAGTTCTTC
.	TRBV4-3	.	TRBJ2-3	CASSRGDSTDTQYF	TGCGCCAGCAGCCGAGGGGACTCCACAGATACGCAGTATTTT
few	TRBV6-1	.	TRBJ1-3	CASSEAGVFSGNTIYF	TGTGCCAGCAGTGAGGCAGGCGTATTCTCTGGAAACACCATATATTTT
once	TRBV7-2	TRBD2	TRBJ2-5	CASSPRTSGETQYF	TGTGCCAGCAGCCCACGGACTAGTGGAGAGACCCAGTACTTC
.	TRBV5-6	TRBD2	TRBJ2-5	CASRTRGLGLGETQYF	TGTGCCAGCAGAACCAGGGGACTAGGTCTTGGCGAGACCCAGTACTTC
.	TRBV6-1	.	TRBJ2-1	CASSETGIYNEQFF	TGTGCCAGCAGTGAAACAGGGATATACAATGAGCAGTTCTTC
.	TRBV6-6	.	TRBJ2-1	CATSGTPGYNEQFF	TGTGCCACCTCCGGGACTCCTGGATACAATGAGCAGTTCTTC